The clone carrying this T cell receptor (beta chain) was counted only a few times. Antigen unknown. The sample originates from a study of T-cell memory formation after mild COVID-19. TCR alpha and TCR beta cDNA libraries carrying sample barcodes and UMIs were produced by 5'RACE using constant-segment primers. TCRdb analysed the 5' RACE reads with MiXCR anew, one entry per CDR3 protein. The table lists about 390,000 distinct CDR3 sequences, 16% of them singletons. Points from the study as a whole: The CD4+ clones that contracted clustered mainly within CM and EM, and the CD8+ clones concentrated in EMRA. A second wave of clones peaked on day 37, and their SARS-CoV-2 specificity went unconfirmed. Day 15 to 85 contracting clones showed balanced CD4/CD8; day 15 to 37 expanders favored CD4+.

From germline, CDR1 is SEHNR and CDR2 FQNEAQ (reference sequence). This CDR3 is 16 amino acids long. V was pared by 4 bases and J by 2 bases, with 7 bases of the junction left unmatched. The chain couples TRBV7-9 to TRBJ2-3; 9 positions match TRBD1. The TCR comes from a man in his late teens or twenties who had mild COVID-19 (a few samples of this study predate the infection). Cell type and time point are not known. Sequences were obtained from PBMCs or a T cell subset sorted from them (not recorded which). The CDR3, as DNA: TGTGCCAGCAGCTCACCGGGACAGGGACCCACAGATACGCAGTATTTT. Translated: CASSSPGQGPTDTQYF.